This T cell receptor (beta chain) was retrieved from a study of blood T cell repertoires in COVID-19. The wider study: Samples representing acute and convalescent COVID-19 were sourced from the United States, Italy and Spain. T cells, B-cell-depleted T cells, or PBMCs supplied cDNA or gDNA.

This clone was counted at least ten times. In the source study's methods: Estimation of nucleated cell counts relied on the amplification of reference gene primers. Libraries were prepared by immunoSEQ multiplex PCR; TCRdb keeps only in-frame clonotypes and omits some of them. V and J calls and clone size are given by that table; D and trimming were obtained from the DNA. The sample has some 110,000 clones; about 80% are singletons. Germline CDR1 is SGHRS and CDR2 is YFSETQ. V dropped 7 bases and J dropped 3; count of bases not matched to a gene: 7. The CDR3 loop spans 15 amino acids. The J gene is TRBJ1-5, the V gene TRBV5-1; 10 nucleotides line up with TRBD1. The sequenced sample was peripheral blood. The source of this sequence is a man between 60 and 75 years old with acute or convalescent COVID-19. Here the CDR3 DNA reads TGCGCCAGCCGCAGGGACAGGGGCTACAATCAGCCCCAGCATTTT. Amino acid sequence: CASRRDRGYNQPQHF.